This T cell receptor beta chain was identified in a study of OX40 agonist ivuxolimab in advanced cancers. Across the study: Partial responses occurred in three patients (one hepatocellular carcinoma, two cutaneous melanoma).

Trimming left V 5 bases short and J 5 bases short, with 9 bases between. The CDR3 is 12 residues long. Germline assignment: CDR1 SEHNR and CDR2 FQNEAQ (reference sequence). As concerns this clone: As yet, its antigen is unknown.

Study conclusions and caveats: Expanded clones were, on average, more numerous in CD8+ T cells than in CD4+. Dose levels from 0.1 to 3.0 mg/kg saw CD4+ and CD8+ blood T cells expand clonally by week 6.

Assay: immunoSEQ multiplex PCR; the TCRdb copy retains only in-frame clones and omits some. The sample comprises approximately 77,000 clones, roughly nine tenths of which are singletons, and around 4.8% rests with the top ten. The source of this sequence is an adult with an advanced solid tumor such as melanoma, head and neck, liver or kidney cancer. The rearrangement links TRBV7-9 to TRBJ2-5; D is unclear. This material consisted of CD4+ or CD8+ T cells sorted from blood, taken in a trial of the OX40 agonist ivuxolimab. The CDR3 region is CASSTSLETQYF. The CDR3 DNA sequence: TGTGCCAGCAGCACCAGTTTGGAGACCCAGTACTTC. Combining the CDR3 with reference TRBV7-9 and TRBJ2-5 gives the whole variable domain DTGVSQNPRHKITKRGQNVTFRCDPISEHNRLYWYRQTLGQGPEFLTYFQNEAQLEKSRLLSDRFSAERPKGSFSTLEIQRTEQGDSAMYLCASSTSLETQYFGPGTRLLVL.